The 3 T cell receptor beta chains presented below share a single source sample, sequenced in a study of Ad26.COV2.S vaccination and SARS-CoV-2 variants. Sequenced by immunoSEQ multiplex PCR; TCRdb stores in-frame clones only, minus some. The table lists 300,000 to 350,000 clones, around 89% of them singletons, with 5% in the top ten. The treatment denotes: around 19 received Ad26.COV2.S at low or high dose, single or two shots; 5 received placebo; per-sample allocation not given. Day 63 after the first vaccine or placebo injection was the time point for sampling. The sequenced sample was peripheral blood, obtained in a trial of Ad26.COV2.S vaccine versus placebo. The receptors were gathered from a person between 18 and 65 years old who received the Ad26.COV2.S COVID-19 vaccine or a placebo.

The rearrangement uses TRBV6-2 or TRBV6-3 and TRBJ2-5; TRBD2 agrees at 7 bases. Germline trimming cut 0 bases from V and 0 bases from J; bases unmatched to any gene: 10. The CDR3 contains 18 residues. Per the germline V gene, CDR1 is MNHEY and CDR2 is SVGEGT. This CDR3 reads CASSYSIQAGLNQETQYF. The CDR3 DNA reads TGTGCCAGCAGTTACTCGATACAAGCGGGGCTAAACCAAGAGACCCAGTACTTC.

This clone was counted only a few times. The gene calls are TRBV29-1 and TRBJ1-3, with D hard to call. V shed 3 bases and J shed 2 bases, with 5 bases lying between them. The germline gives CDR1 SQVTM, CDR2 ANQGSEA. This CDR3 comprises 12 residues. DNA of the CDR3: TGCAGCGTTGAGAGTCCTGGAAACACCATATATTTT. This sequence encodes CSVESPGNTIYF. The whole variable domain, remainder taken from reference TRBV29-1 and TRBJ1-3, is SAVISQKPSRDICQRGTSLTIQCQVDSQVTMMFWYRQQPGQSLTLIATANQGSEATYESGFVIDKFPISRPNLTFSTLTVSNMSPEDSSIYLCSVESPGNTIYFGEGSWLTVV.

V usage is TRBV19 and J usage is TRBJ2-7, with 7 nucleotides matching TRBD2. The CDR3 is 14 residues long. CDR1 LNHDA and CDR2 SQIVND come from the germline V gene (reference sequence). Losses at the gene ends were 2 bases for V and 5 bases for J; bases not matched to a gene: 6. CDR3 sequence: CASSIIGLGDEQYF. The CDR3, as DNA: TGTGCCAGTAGTATAATAGGACTAGGGGACGAGCAGTACTTC.